One and the same sample provided the 9 T cell receptor beta chains below, sequenced in a study of cytomegalovirus exposure and HLA in healthy donors. PCR used 60 Vbeta primers and 13 Jbeta primers. The table came from immunoSEQ multiplex PCR; TCRdb's copy has only in-frame clones and leaves some out. The clone table shows 45,000 to 65,000 clones, with the ten largest holding around an eighth. Sample: PBMCs. Receptors originate from a man aged 18 to 35 in good health and CMV-seropositive.

This chain joins TRBV6-5 and TRBJ2-1, with 8 bases aligning to TRBD1. J lost 3 bases, V lost 4 bases, and 5 bases had no gene match. Looked up from germline, CDR1 is MNHEY and CDR2 is SVGAGI. The CDR3 is 15 residues long. Here the CDR3 reads CASSSSGQDYNEQFF. CDR3 DNA: TGTGCCAGCAGTTCCTCGGGACAGGACTACAATGAGCAGTTCTTC.

The V and J genes are TRBV27 and TRBJ1-4, with TRBD1 matching 10 bases. The CDR3 is 14 amino acids. The trim removed 6 bases at V and 4 bases at J, leaving 2 bases unmatched. Germline V gene sequence: CDR1 MNHEY, CDR2 SMNVEV (reference sequence). The CDR3 DNA reads as TGTGCCAGCAGCTGGACAGGGGGTAATGAAAAACTGTTTTTT. It codes for CASSWTGGNEKLFF.

The J gene is TRBJ1-2, the V gene TRBV6-1; D is ambiguous. Trimming removed 8 bases at V and 6 bases at J, with 19 bases between. In germline, CDR1 is MNHNS, CDR2 SASEGT. This CDR3 has 14 residues. The CDR3 spells CASRRLQANDGYTF. CDR3 bases: TGTGCCAGCCGGCGCCTTCAGGCGAACGATGGCTACACCTTC.

The chain has TRBV5-1 and TRBJ2-7; TRBD2 agrees at 15 bases. With 4 bases clipped from V and 6 bases from J, the junction kept 8 bases outside the gene matches. Germline CDR1 is SGHRS and CDR2 is YFSETQ. The CDR3 extends over 16 amino acids. The DNA of the CDR3 is TGCGCCAGCAGCACAGGACTAGCGGGAGGGCCGGGCGAGCAGTACTTC. It codes for CASSTGLAGGPGEQYF.

The chain carries TRBV7-3 and TRBJ2-7, with D perhaps matching TRBD1 (6 bases). There are 14 residues in the CDR3. CDR1 is SGHTA and CDR2 is FQGTGA in the germline V gene. V was cut by 5 bases and J by 3 bases, with 14 bases left in between. Here the CDR3 DNA reads TGTGCCAGCAGCATGAATGGACAGAGCTACGAGCAGTACTTC. It is translated as CASSMNGQSYEQYF.

This rearrangement joins TRBV19 to TRBJ1-1; possible D gene TRBD1, 6 bases. V was trimmed by 7 bases and J by 4 bases, leaving 13 bases between them. CDR1 is LNHDA, CDR2 SQIVND, per germline (reference sequence). The CDR3 sequence is 13 residues long. The CDR3 coding sequence is TGTGCCAGTATATCGACAGGAGGCACTGAAGCTTTCTTT. Encoded protein: CASISTGGTEAFF.

On this clone: Different DNA sequences within this sample yield the same CDR3. The V gene is TRBV7-8, the J gene TRBJ2-7; 11 bases align to TRBD2. Germline V CDR1 and CDR2: SGHVS, FQNEAQ. V trimming: 9 bases; J trimming: 1 base; junction bases outside the gene matches: 2. The CDR3 is 13 amino acids. As DNA, the CDR3 is TGTGCCAGTGGACTAGCGGGTTCCTACGAGCAGTACTTC. Translated, it gives CASGLAGSYEQYF.

This chain uses TRBV2 with TRBJ2-1; 8 bases align to TRBD2. Germline V gene sequence: CDR1 SNHLY, CDR2 FYNNEI. The CDR3 totals 14 residues. V shed 6 bases and J 5 bases; nucleotides not matched to a gene: 6. CDR3 sequence: CASRGTSGNNEQFF. The CDR3 DNA sequence: TGTGCCAGCAGGGGCACTAGCGGAAACAATGAGCAGTTCTTC.

This rearrangement joins TRBV27 to TRBJ1-6, with a possible D match to TRBD1 (5 bases). CDR3 length: 16 amino acids. The V end was cut by 3 bases, the J end by 10 bases, with 19 bases between. Looked up from germline, CDR1 is MNHEY and CDR2 is SMNVEV (reference sequence). CDR3 region: CASSFGGVPQISPLHF. CDR3 nucleotide sequence: TGTGCCAGCAGTTTTGGGGGGGTCCCACAAATATCACCCCTCCACTTT.